This note documents a single T cell receptor beta chain sequence. The CDR3 sequence is 15 residues long. Germline CDR1 is LGHNA and CDR2 is YSLEER. J lost 3 bases, V lost 1 base, and 4 bases had no gene match. This entry is derived from a study of cytomegalovirus exposure and HLA in healthy donors. The PCR used 60 Vbeta and 13 Jbeta primers. Clones were sequenced by immunoSEQ multiplex PCR, and TCRdb holds only the in-frame ones, with some missing. The table has under 70,000 clones, 60% to 80% seen once. V gene TRBV4-3 combines with J gene TRBJ1-1, with 8 bases that match TRBD1. This TCR came from a male donor in good health and CMV-seropositive. Input material: PBMCs. CDR3 sequence: CASSQGQGLDTEAFF. Written as DNA, the CDR3 is TGCGCCAGCAGCCAAGGACAGGGGTTGGACACTGAAGCTTTCTTT.